Shown below are 14 T cell receptor beta chains from a single sample sequenced in a study of cytomegalovirus exposure and HLA in healthy donors. Researchers ran the PCR with 60 Vbeta and 13 Jbeta primers. Sequencing was performed with immunoSEQ multiplex PCR; in TCRdb, only in-frame clones are kept and a portion is missing. The sample lists about 82,000 clones, roughly 70% occurring once. What was sequenced was PBMCs. The receptors were sampled from a man between 40 and 49 years old in good health and CMV-seropositive.

The chain uses TRBV5-1 and TRBJ2-7; 9 positions match TRBD1. This CDR3 contains 15 residues. CDR1 is SGHRS, CDR2 YFSETQ, per germline. The ends lost 0 bases at V and 8 bases at J; junction bases unmatched: 9. CDR3 loop: CASSLDEATGGKQYF. The CDR3 DNA follows: TGCGCCAGCAGCTTGGATGAGGCGACAGGGGGTAAGCAGTACTTC.

The chain carries TRBV5-1 and TRBJ2-1; 11 bases fit TRBD2. Trimming removed 4 bases from V and 4 bases from J; junction bases left unmatched: 4. The V gene's germline CDR1 is SGHRS and CDR2 YFSETQ. The CDR3 covers 15 residues. Here the CDR3 reads CASSAGTSGYNEQFF. The CDR3 bases are TGCGCCAGCAGCGCCGGGACTAGCGGTTACAATGAGCAGTTCTTC.

This clone was observed once. The rearrangement joins TRBV11-3 to TRBJ2-7, with D perhaps TRBD2 (6 bases). Trimming took 4 bases from V and 2 from J, leaving 12 bases between them. This CDR3 spans 14 amino acids. Germline CDR1 reads SGHNT; CDR2 reads YENEEA. The CDR3 spells CASSSRTTPYEQYF. In nucleotides, the CDR3 is TGTGCCAGCAGCTCCCGGACTACCCCCTACGAGCAGTACTTC.

J is TRBJ1-2 and V is TRBV7-8; 7 bases map to TRBD1. CDR1 is SGHVS, CDR2 FQNEAQ, per germline. The CDR3 has 13 amino acids. V was clipped by 7 bases and J by 3 bases; unmatched bases: 5. CDR3 DNA: TGTGCCAGCAACGGGGACAGTGACTATGGCTACACCTTC. Translated, it gives CASNGDSDYGYTF.

The CDR3 DNA follows: TGTGCCAGCAGCCGCCTCGACAGGGACGCCGGGGAGCTGTTTTTT. Protein: CASSRLDRDAGELFF. The chain is built from TRBV4-2 and TRBJ2-2; 7 bases agree with TRBD1. Germline V CDR1 and CDR2: LGHNA, YNFKEQ. V lost 4 bases to trimming and J lost 6 bases; unmatched junction nucleotides: 8. CDR3 length: 15 residues.

V and J are TRBV5-8 and TRBJ1-1; possible D gene TRBD1, 6 bases. CDR3 length: 12 amino acids. Per germline, CDR1 SGHTS and CDR2 YDEGEE. V dropped 4 bases and J dropped 7 bases, with 11 bases sitting between them. The CDR3 DNA is TGTGCCAGCAGCCCTGGACAGTATGAAGCTTTCTTT. Protein: CASSPGQYEAFF.

V is TRBV29-1 and J is TRBJ1-2; 7 bases agree with TRBD1. Germline V gene lookup returns CDR1 SQVTM and CDR2 ANQGSEA. V shed 2 bases, J shed 7 bases, and the junction held 13 bases outside the gene matches. The CDR3 consists of 15 residues. CDR3 protein: CSVEILQGESGGYTF. CDR3 nucleotides: TGCAGCGTTGAAATCCTCCAGGGGGAGTCCGGTGGCTACACCTTC.

The gene calls are TRBV6-5 and TRBJ1-5, with D unresolved. Germline CDR1 MNHEY, CDR2 SVGAGI. V was pared by 6 bases and J by 5 bases, with 17 bases between. This CDR3 has 15 amino acids. CDR3 residues: CASRPTRAFYQPQHF. The CDR3 bases are TGTGCCAGCAGACCAACGAGGGCATTCTATCAGCCCCAGCATTTT.

The genes are TRBV25-1 and TRBJ2-6, with TRBD1 matching 8 bases. V lost 1 base, J lost 3 bases, and 5 bases stayed unmatched. There are 17 residues in the CDR3. CDR1 MGHDK and CDR2 SYGVNS come from the germline V gene. In DNA, the CDR3 is TGTGCCAGCAGTGAATCTCAGGGGGCTATTGGGGCCAACGTCCTGACTTTC. This encodes CASSESQGAIGANVLTF.

The chain is built from TRBV30 and TRBJ1-1, with 7 bases aligning to TRBD1. The CDR3 consists of 17 residues. Germline V CDR1 and CDR2: GTSNPN, SVGIG (reference sequence). Trimming took 3 bases from V and 1 from J; bases not matched to a gene: 14. The CDR3 DNA reads TGTGCCTGGAGCCGAGACAGGGTGGGATCGGGGAACACTGAAGCTTTCTTT. It codes for CAWSRDRVGSGNTEAFF.

This chain uses TRBV15 with TRBJ1-5; D possibly corresponds to TRBD1 (6 bases). Trimming took 3 bases from V and 3 from J, leaving 21 bases between them. CDR3 length: 18 residues. Germline assignment: CDR1 LNHNV and CDR2 YYDKDF (reference sequence). CDR3 region: CATSSPHTSGAVNQPQHF. DNA of the CDR3: TGTGCCACCAGCAGTCCTCACACCTCAGGGGCGGTCAATCAGCCCCAGCATTTT.

This rearrangement joins TRBV15 to TRBJ2-5; TRBD1 agrees at 9 bases. Gene TRBJ2-7 matches the end of the DNA better, so the J call may be wrong. This CDR3 region has 14 residues. From germline, CDR1 is LNHNV and CDR2 YYDKDF (reference sequence). The CDR3 sequence is CATSRDRGIYEQYF. The CDR3 bases are TGTGCCACCAGCAGGGACAGGGGTATTTACGAGCAGTACTTC.

The chain joins TRBV27 to TRBJ2-6, with TRBD1 identical over 7 bases. The CDR3 runs 18 residues. The germline gives CDR1 MNHEY, CDR2 SMNVEV (reference sequence). V was pared by 7 bases and J by 0 bases, with 12 bases of the junction left unmatched. The CDR3: CASTQVQGKLSGANVLTF. CDR3 sequence (DNA): TGTGCCAGCACCCAGGTACAGGGGAAGCTCTCTGGGGCCAACGTCCTGACTTTC.

The rearrangement joins TRBV5-1 to TRBJ1-2, with 8 bases aligning to TRBD1. CDR3 length: 15 residues. Unmatched junction bases numbered 9, after V lost 0 bases and J lost 8 bases. Per the germline V gene, CDR1 is SGHRS and CDR2 is YFSETQ. The CDR3, as DNA: TGCGCCAGCAGCTTGGGGGGGACAGGAGGGACGGGCTACACCTTC. Protein sequence: CASSLGGTGGTGYTF. Full variable domain (missing parts from reference TRBV5-1 and TRBJ1-2): KAGVTQTPRYLIKTRGQQVTLSCSPISGHRSVSWYQQTPGQGLQFLFEYFSETQRNKGNFPGRFSGRQFSNSRSEMNVSTLELGDSALYLCASSLGGTGGTGYTFGSGTRLTVV.